The 31 T cell receptor beta chains reported below all come from one sample, sequenced in a study of control samples from healthy donors and cancer patients. Generated by immunoSEQ multiplex PCR, the TCRdb table keeps only in-frame clones and is missing some. The data hold some 22,000 clones, with roughly 84% observed a single time. Input material: PBMCs. The receptors were gathered from a man aged 55 to 70 with colorectal cancer.

The chain couples TRBV5-1 to TRBJ1-1, with D maybe TRBD1 (5 bases). The CDR3 spans 17 residues. From germline, CDR1 is SGHRS and CDR2 YFSETQ. V was clipped by 1 base and J by 6 bases, with 22 bases between them. This chain's CDR3 is CASSLRQGAARGAEAFF. The DNA of the CDR3 is TGCGCCAGCAGCTTGAGGCAGGGCGCTGCAAGGGGCGCTGAAGCTTTCTTT.

The chain is built from TRBV6-5 and TRBJ2-2, with TRBD2 matching over 10 bases. After removal of 8 bases from V and 6 bases from J, the junction contained 6 bases not matched to a gene. Germline lookup yields CDR1 MNHEY and CDR2 SVGAGI. This CDR3 is 14 amino acids long. Here the CDR3 reads CASRPGLASGELFF. Here the CDR3 DNA reads TGTGCCAGCCGGCCGGGACTAGCGTCCGGGGAGCTGTTTTTT.

The chain links TRBV7-9 to TRBJ2-3; D tentatively fits TRBD1 or TRBD2 (5 bases each). The CDR3 runs 16 residues. From germline, CDR1 is SEHNR and CDR2 FQNEAQ (reference sequence). Deletions cut 1 base from V and 2 bases from J, with 13 bases between. CDR3 region: CASSLVQGVNTDTQYF. As DNA, the CDR3 is TGTGCCAGCAGCTTAGTCCAGGGAGTGAACACAGATACGCAGTATTTT. Based on the CDR3 plus reference TRBV7-9 and TRBJ2-3, the full variable domain is DTGVSQNPRHKITKRGQNVTFRCDPISEHNRLYWYRQTLGQGPEFLTYFQNEAQLEKSRLLSDRFSAERPKGSFSTLEIQRTEQGDSAMYLCASSLVQGVNTDTQYFGPGTRLTVL.

The rearrangement uses TRBV5-6 and TRBJ2-1; 9 bases are a match to TRBD1. The CDR3 has 14 amino acids. Trimming at V came to 4 bases and at J to 7 bases, leaving 6 bases not matched to a gene. Germline V CDR1 and CDR2: SGHDT, YYEEEE. The CDR3: CASSKQGAWNEQFF. CDR3 DNA sequence: TGTGCCAGCAGCAAACAGGGGGCATGGAATGAGCAGTTCTTC. The full variable domain, in which reference TRBV5-6 and TRBJ2-1 provide the parts outside the CDR3, is DAGVTQSPTHLIKTRGQQVTLRCSPKSGHDTVSWYQQALGQGPQFIFQYYEEEERQRGNFPDRFSGHQFPNYSSELNVNALLLGDSALYLCASSKQGAWNEQFFGPGTRLTVL.

The J gene is TRBJ2-7, the V gene TRBV5-6, with 9 positions matching TRBD1. The CDR3 has 14 residues. V lost 0 bases and J lost 5; bases outside the gene matches: 3. CDR1 is SGHDT, CDR2 YYEEEE, per germline. The CDR3 bases are TGTGCCAGCAGCTTGGGACAGGGGGACCACGAGCAGTACTTC. Amino acids: CASSLGQGDHEQYF.

This chain links TRBV5-1 with TRBJ2-1; tentatively, D is TRBD2 (7 bases). CDR1 and CDR2 (germline): SGHRS, YFSETQ. This CDR3 has 15 residues. V lost 0 bases and J lost 7, with 14 bases in between. The CDR3 DNA reads TGCGCCAGCAGCTTGGAGGGGGGGGCCCGGAATGAGCAGTTCTTC. As protein: CASSLEGGARNEQFF.

The table lists this clone with a count of one. This sequence joins TRBV11-2 and TRBJ1-1; TRBD1 matches at 7 bases. Losses at the gene ends were 5 bases for V and 0 bases for J; bases not matched to a gene: 9. CDR1 is SGHAT and CDR2 is FQNNGV in the germline V gene. CDR3 length equals 16 residues. The CDR3 protein is CASSHFRQGMNTEAFF. CDR3 coding DNA: TGTGCCAGCAGCCATTTCAGACAGGGAATGAACACTGAAGCTTTCTTT.

Only a few counts were recorded for this clone. The chain is built from TRBV6-6 and TRBJ2-3, with 10 bases that match TRBD2. Germline CDR1 reads MNHNY; CDR2 reads SVGAGI (reference sequence). V gave up 6 bases and J gave up 1 base; unmatched junction bases: 4. The CDR3 covers 15 residues. Here the CDR3 DNA reads TGTGCCAGCAGGCTCGGGACTAGCGGCACAGATACGCAGTATTTT. Its protein product is CASRLGTSGTDTQYF.

The chain links TRBV6-5 to TRBJ1-6, with D perhaps matching TRBD1 (5 bases). CDR3 size: 15 residues. CDR1 is MNHEY, CDR2 SVGAGI, per germline. Trimming shortened V by 6 bases and J by 7 bases, and 16 bases separated the two germline ends. The CDR3 is CASRGGDIGNSPLHF. The CDR3 nucleotides read TGTGCCAGCAGGGGGGGGGATATTGGGAATTCACCCCTCCACTTT.

The chain has TRBV21-1 and TRBJ1-4; the table's D call, TRBD1, was not checked against the DNA. TRBV21-1 is tagged as a pseudogene. This CDR3 contains 18 residues. The CDR3 loop is CASRPARGQGTTNEKLFF. CDR3 nucleotides: TGTGCCAGCAGACCCGCGAGGGGACAGGGGACGACTAATGAAAAACTGTTTTTT.

CDR3 loop: CATAGYSTDTQYF. For the CDR3, the DNA is TGTGCCACCGCGGGGTATAGCACAGATACGCAGTATTTT. This chain links TRBV19 with TRBJ2-3, with D tentatively TRBD2 (6 bases). Looked up from germline, CDR1 is LNHDA and CDR2 is SQIVND (reference sequence). The CDR3 is made up of 13 amino acids. Between the trimmed V and J ends, which lost 10 bases and 0 bases, there was a span of 11 bases. The full variable domain, completed using reference TRBV19 and TRBJ2-3, is DGGITQSPKYLFRKEGQNVTLSCEQNLNHDAMYWYRQDPGQGLRLIYYSQIVNDFQKGDIAEGYSVSREKKESFPLTVTSAQKNPTAFYLCATAGYSTDTQYFGPGTRLTVL.

This chain links TRBV4-1 with TRBJ2-3; the D is unclear. CDR1 and CDR2 from the germline V gene are MGHRA and YSYEKL. The CDR3 extends over 14 amino acids. V was trimmed by 0 bases and J by 3 bases, leaving 7 bases between them. Here the CDR3 reads CASSQDGQTDTQYF. The CDR3 nucleotides are TGCGCCAGCAGCCAAGATGGCCAGACAGATACGCAGTATTTT.

The chain has TRBV3-1 (or the pseudogene TRBV3-2) and TRBJ2-7; TRBD1 agrees at 8 bases. The CDR3 length is 15 residues. V dropped 3 bases and J dropped 2; count of bases not matched to a gene: 6. Germline assignment: CDR1 LGHDT and CDR2 YNNKEL (reference sequence). The CDR3 region is CASSQGTGRPYEQYF. In nucleotides, the CDR3 is TGTGCCAGCAGCCAGGGGACAGGCCGACCCTACGAGCAGTACTTC.

This chain connects TRBV25-1 to TRBJ1-2; 11 positions match TRBD1. The CDR3 consists of 14 residues. V lost 5 bases and J lost 3; bases outside the gene matches: 2. Germline lookup yields CDR1 MGHDK and CDR2 SYGVNS. CDR3 protein: CASSRGQGDYGYTF. As DNA, the CDR3 is TGTGCCAGCAGTAGGGGACAGGGGGACTATGGCTACACCTTC.

The J gene is TRBJ1-4, the V gene TRBV7-9; possibly TRBD1 for D (6 bases). The CDR3 is 17 amino acids. V dropped 3 bases and J dropped 0 bases, with 14 bases sitting between them. Germline CDR1 reads SEHNR; CDR2 reads FQNEAQ (reference sequence). DNA of the CDR3: TGTGCCAGCAGCTTGACCTCAGGGGCTACAACTAATGAAAAACTGTTTTTT. Protein: CASSLTSGATTNEKLFF.

The chain employs TRBV9 and TRBJ2-7; 8 bases align to TRBD2. Per germline, CDR1 SGDLS and CDR2 YYNGEE. CDR3 size: 15 residues. The ends lost 0 bases at V and 2 bases at J; junction bases unmatched: 4. CDR3 residues: CASSVASSGAYEQYF. For the CDR3, the DNA is TGTGCCAGCAGCGTAGCTAGTAGCGGGGCCTACGAGCAGTACTTC.

The chain combines TRBV4-2 with TRBJ1-5; D gene unclear. V was trimmed by 4 bases and J by 6 bases, leaving 10 bases between them. The germline V gene encodes CDR1 LGHNA and CDR2 YNFKEQ. This CDR3 contains 13 residues. CDR3 protein: CASSLGRGQPQHF. The CDR3 DNA is TGTGCCAGCAGCCTAGGGCGAGGTCAGCCCCAGCATTTT.

The chain couples TRBV6-2 or TRBV6-3 to TRBJ2-7, with D possibly matching TRBD1 (5 bases). Per germline, CDR1 MNHEY and CDR2 SVGEGT. CDR3 length: 14 residues. Trimming removed 2 bases from V and 6 bases from J, with 14 bases in between. CDR3 DNA: TGTGCCAGCAGTTACGGTCAGGGTGGAAGCGAGCAGTACGTC. Translation: CASSYGQGGSEQYV.

The V and J genes are TRBV12-3 or TRBV12-4 and TRBJ1-4; a weak D match, TRBD1 (6 bases). The ends were cut back, 6 bases at V and 11 bases at J, with 16 bases in the middle. This CDR3 region has 13 residues. As DNA, the CDR3 is TGTGCCAGCAGCCTAGGGGGAGCGGGGAAACTGTTTTTT. Its translation: CASSLGGAGKLFF.

This clone is a singleton in its sample. The chain links TRBV3-1 (or the pseudogene TRBV3-2) to TRBJ1-1, with TRBD1 as a possible D gene (6 bases). There are 17 residues in the CDR3. Germline-derived CDR1 and CDR2 are LGHDT and YNNKEL (reference sequence). V was clipped by 4 bases and J by 0 bases, with 18 bases between them. CDR3 coding DNA: TGTGCCAGCAGCCCCACGACAGGTCCTTATCTGAACACTGAAGCTTTCTTT. Amino acids: CASSPTTGPYLNTEAFF.

J is TRBJ2-2 and V is TRBV11-2; D remains ambiguous. V was shortened by 5 bases and J by 5 bases, with 12 bases between the two germline ends. Germline-derived CDR1 and CDR2 are SGHAT and FQNNGV. This CDR3 spans 14 amino acids. CDR3 region: CASSPWTVTGELFF. Written as DNA, the CDR3 is TGTGCCAGCAGCCCGTGGACCGTAACCGGGGAGCTGTTTTTT.

This chain uses TRBV6-2 or TRBV6-3 with TRBJ1-2; 8 bases are a match to TRBD1. Trimming cost V 5 bases and J 8 bases; bases outside gene matches: 4. From germline, CDR1 is MNHEY and CDR2 SVGEGT. This CDR3 region has 12 residues. The CDR3 nucleotides read TGTGCCAGCAGTGGACAGGGTTACGGCTACACCTTC. This translates into CASSGQGYGYTF.

The chain carries TRBV7-9 and TRBJ1-1; no clear D gene. This CDR3 comprises 15 residues. V shed 1 base and J shed 0 bases, with 9 bases lying between them. The V gene's germline CDR1 is SEHNR and CDR2 FQNEAQ (reference sequence). The CDR3 loop is CASSLGGLMNTEAFF. The CDR3 nucleotides are TGTGCCAGCAGCTTAGGCGGACTAATGAACACTGAAGCTTTCTTT.

This chain uses TRBV19 with TRBJ1-3, with a weak D call TRBD1 (5 bases). Per germline, CDR1 LNHDA and CDR2 SQIVND (reference sequence). The CDR3 length is 19 residues. V was cut by 3 bases and J by 0 bases, with 21 bases left in between. The CDR3 here is CASSIPPGHRAISGNTIYF. As DNA, the CDR3 is TGTGCCAGTAGTATCCCGCCAGGACATAGGGCAATCTCTGGAAACACCATATATTTT.

The genes are TRBV30 and TRBJ2-6; D is undetermined. This CDR3 has 13 residues. Trimming removed 2 bases from V and 4 bases from J, with 6 bases in between. Germline values: CDR1 GTSNPN, CDR2 SVGIG (reference sequence). The CDR3 DNA sequence: TGTGCCTGGAGTTTAGGGGGGGCCAACGTCCTGACTTTC. Its translation is CAWSLGGANVLTF.

V is TRBV18 and J is TRBJ2-1, with D unresolved. The V end lost 4 bases, the J end lost 5 bases, and 12 bases lay between the germline ends. Germline V gives CDR1 KGHSH, CDR2 LQKENI. This CDR3 comprises 14 residues. CDR3 residues: CASSRDRADNEQFF. The CDR3 DNA reads as TGTGCCAGCTCACGGGATAGGGCAGACAATGAGCAGTTCTTC.

The chain couples TRBV5-1 to TRBJ2-6, with D possibly being TRBD1 (6 bases). The CDR3 runs to 15 residues. V was cut by 2 bases and J by 4 bases, with 10 bases left in between. Germline CDR1 SGHRS, CDR2 YFSETQ. The CDR3 region has the DNA TGCGCCAGCAGCTTTCAGGGGCGAGGGGCCAACGTCCTGACTTTC. Translation gives CASSFQGRGANVLTF.

V is TRBV3-1 (or the pseudogene TRBV3-2) and J is TRBJ2-1; no clear D gene. The CDR3 totals 14 residues. Germline V CDR1 and CDR2: LGHDT, YNNKEL (reference sequence). V dropped 4 bases and J dropped 2 bases, with 9 bases sitting between them. The CDR3 reads CASSPDVAYNEQFF. The CDR3 bases are TGTGCCAGCAGCCCGGACGTTGCCTACAATGAGCAGTTCTTC.

V usage is TRBV12-5 and J usage is TRBJ2-2, with D unresolved. V lost 0 bases to trimming and J lost 0 bases, with 8 bases between them. Germline-derived CDR1 and CDR2 are LGHNT and FRNRAP. The CDR3 sequence is 16 residues long. The CDR3 spells CASGLVLTTNTGELFF. DNA for the CDR3: TGTGCTAGTGGTTTGGTCTTGACAACGAACACCGGGGAGCTGTTTTTT. Filled out from reference TRBV12-5 and TRBJ2-2, the complete variable domain reads DARVTQTPRHKVTEMGQEVTMRCQPILGHNTVFWYRQTMMQGLELLAYFRNRAPLDDSGMPKDRFSAEMPDATLATLKIQPSEPRDSAVYFCASGLVLTTNTGELFFGEGSRLTVL.

This chain links TRBV30 with TRBJ1-5; the D is unclear. V was shortened by 4 bases and J by 2 bases, with 12 bases between the two germline ends. Germline CDR1 GTSNPN, CDR2 SVGIG (reference sequence). This CDR3 has 14 residues. CDR3 region: CAWTGGIGNQPQHF. For the CDR3, the DNA is TGTGCCTGGACCGGAGGGATCGGCAATCAGCCCCAGCATTTT.

The genes are TRBV5-1 and TRBJ2-7; TRBD2 aligns across 9 bases. This CDR3 is built from 14 residues. V was pared by 5 bases and J by 3 bases, with 6 bases of the junction left unmatched. Germline values: CDR1 SGHRS, CDR2 YFSETQ. The CDR3 DNA sequence: TGCGCCAGCAGATTAGCGGGGGAGGTCTACGAGCAGTACTTC. Its translation is CASRLAGEVYEQYF.